A single sample gave rise to the 21 T cell receptor beta chains below, sequenced in a study of T cell responses to AZD1222 COVID-19 vaccine. Sequencing used immunoSEQ multiplex PCR; TCRdb keeps in-frame clones, though not all of them. The sample has around 130,000 clones; about 86% are singletons. The starting material was peripheral blood, obtained on day 0 of AZD1222 vaccination. Source of these receptors: an adult in good health.

In DNA, the CDR3 is TGTGCCAGCAGTGAATCAGGGTTTTCTTCTTCACCCCTCCACTTT. Its protein product is CASSESGFSSSPLHF. The chain links TRBV9 to TRBJ1-6; perhaps TRBD1 as D (5 bases). The V gene lost 5 bases and the J gene lost 9 bases, with 18 bases spanning the gap. The CDR3 covers 15 residues. The germline gives CDR1 SGDLS, CDR2 YYNGEE.

This chain uses TRBV5-6 with TRBJ1-1, with D uncertain. The CDR3 is made up of 13 amino acids. The V end was cut by 0 bases, the J end by 4 bases, with 7 bases between. Germline lookup yields CDR1 SGHDT and CDR2 YYEEEE. In nucleotides, the CDR3 is TGTGCCAGCAGCTTGGGCTTGGGCACTGAAGCTTTCTTT. It translates to CASSLGLGTEAFF.

V gene TRBV7-3 combines with J gene TRBJ1-2; TRBD1 might be the D (5 bases). Germline CDR1 SGHTA, CDR2 FQGTGA. The V end was cut by 0 bases, the J end by 7 bases, with 15 bases between. The CDR3 extends over 15 amino acids. This CDR3 is CASSLTPGGIGGYTF. The CDR3 region has the DNA TGTGCCAGCAGCTTAACCCCGGGGGGGATTGGTGGCTACACCTTC.

The V gene is TRBV6-5, the J gene TRBJ2-7, with D unresolved. The CDR3 is 13 amino acids. Germline lookup yields CDR1 MNHEY and CDR2 SVGAGI. Trimming pared 0 bases from V and 4 bases from J, leaving 7 bases between. This CDR3 reads CASSYSDGYEQYF. In DNA, the CDR3 is TGTGCCAGCAGTTACTCCGACGGTTACGAGCAGTACTTC.

V is TRBV4-1 and J is TRBJ1-6; possibly TRBD1 for D (5 bases). Germline CDR1 reads MGHRA; CDR2 reads YSYEKL. Trimming removed 4 bases from V and 2 bases from J, with 9 bases in between. This CDR3 region has 15 residues. Here the CDR3 reads CASSLSRAYNSPLHF. DNA of the CDR3: TGCGCCAGCAGCCTCTCCAGGGCCTATAATTCACCCCTCCACTTT.

This clone was seen more than once but under ten times. The CDR3 reads CASSFGKGPQHF. As DNA, the CDR3 is TGTGCCAGCAGCTTCGGGAAGGGGCCCCAGCATTTT. This chain joins TRBV5-6 and TRBJ1-5; D unclear. Between the trimmed V and J ends, which lost 2 bases and 9 bases, there was a span of 9 bases. This CDR3 is 12 amino acids long. Germline assignment: CDR1 SGHDT and CDR2 YYEEEE.

The genes are TRBV7-2 and TRBJ2-3, with D uncertain. Trimming left V 1 base short and J 4 bases short, with 9 bases between. The germline V gene encodes CDR1 SGHTA and CDR2 FQGNSA. The CDR3 consists of 14 residues. For the CDR3, the DNA is TGTGCCAGCAGCTTAGGGTCGGAGCCAGATACGCAGTATTTT. Its translation: CASSLGSEPDTQYF.

DNA of the CDR3: TGTGCCAGCAGCCGGGGACAGGCGATAAAGAACACTGAAGCTTTCTTT. Protein: CASSRGQAIKNTEAFF. The rearrangement uses TRBV5-4 and TRBJ1-1; the match to TRBD1 covers 8 bases. Germline V gene lookup returns CDR1 SGHNT and CDR2 YYREEE (reference sequence). The CDR3 has 16 amino acids. Trimming removed 4 bases from V and 1 base from J; junction bases left unmatched: 9. Supplemented by reference TRBV5-4 and TRBJ1-1, the full variable domain reads ETGVTQSPTHLIKTRGQQVTLRCSSQSGHNTVSWYQQALGQGPQFIFQYYREEENGRGNFPPRFSGLQFPNYSSELNVNALELDDSALYLCASSRGQAIKNTEAFFGQGTRLTVV.

This clone showed up just a few times. The rearrangement joins TRBV2 to TRBJ2-3; TRBD2 agrees at 11 bases. The CDR3 sequence is 15 residues long. CDR1 SNHLY and CDR2 FYNNEI come from the germline V gene. Trimming removed 3 bases from V and 3 bases from J; junction bases left unmatched: 2. The CDR3 here is CASSDSGGVTDTQYF. CDR3 sequence (DNA): TGTGCCAGCAGTGATAGCGGGGGGGTAACAGATACGCAGTATTTT.

The CDR3 spells CATSVGRDSVSGELFF. CDR3 nucleotides: TGTGCCACCAGTGTTGGCCGGGACTCGGTTTCCGGGGAGCTGTTTTTT. This chain uses TRBV24-1 with TRBJ2-2; D perhaps matches TRBD2 (6 bases). Germline V lookup: CDR1 KGHDR, CDR2 SFDVKD. Trimming cost V 5 bases and J 6 bases, with 18 bases left between them. The CDR3 consists of 16 residues.

The chain has TRBV5-1 and TRBJ2-2; 7 nucleotides match TRBD2. This CDR3 contains 16 residues. The V and J ends lost 7 bases and 5 bases, in that order; junction bases with no gene match: 14. Germline-derived CDR1 and CDR2 are SGHRS and YFSETQ. CDR3 in amino acids: CASGQVREDLTGELFF. The CDR3 DNA is TGCGCCAGCGGTCAAGTACGGGAGGACCTAACCGGGGAGCTGTTTTTT.

The chain uses TRBV10-3 and TRBJ2-7; 7 bases align to TRBD1. Germline values: CDR1 ENHRY, CDR2 SYGVKD. V was clipped by 6 bases and J by 1 base; unmatched bases: 6. CDR3 length equals 14 residues. The CDR3 bases are TGTGCCATCAGGCTGGGACAGCCGTCCTACGAGCAGTACTTC. It yields the protein CAIRLGQPSYEQYF.

The chain uses TRBV27 and TRBJ2-7; 8 nucleotides line up with TRBD2. The trim removed 5 bases at V and 9 bases at J, leaving 18 bases unmatched. The CDR3 covers 16 residues. Germline V CDR1 and CDR2: MNHEY, SMNVEV (reference sequence). The CDR3 spells CASSELIKAGAGVQYF. As DNA, the CDR3 is TGTGCCAGCAGTGAACTTATCAAAGCGGGAGCAGGAGTGCAGTACTTC.

The rearrangement links TRBV5-1 to TRBJ2-2, with D possibly matching TRBD1 (5 bases). CDR1 is SGHRS and CDR2 is YFSETQ in the germline V gene. This CDR3 is 15 amino acids long. Trimming removed 0 bases at V and 4 bases at J, with 10 bases between. The CDR3 DNA follows: TGCGCCAGCAGCTTGGGACAGATTGGCACCGGGGAGCTGTTTTTT. Protein product: CASSLGQIGTGELFF.

There are a few counts of this clone. J is TRBJ2-5 and V is TRBV20-1; D is unclear. The CDR3 has 13 residues. Germline lookup yields CDR1 DFQATT and CDR2 SNEGSKA (reference sequence). V lost 3 bases, J lost 1 base, and 9 bases lay in between. The CDR3 loop is CSASIGIQETQYF. CDR3 in DNA: TGCAGTGCTAGTATAGGGATCCAAGAGACCCAGTACTTC.

This chain uses TRBV5-8 with TRBJ2-3; D gene ambiguous. There are 12 residues in the CDR3. Trimming pared 4 bases from V and 3 bases from J, leaving 6 bases between. CDR1 is SGHTS, CDR2 YDEGEE, per germline. CDR3 protein: CASSLTTDTQYF. CDR3 DNA sequence: TGTGCCAGCAGCCTCACGACAGATACGCAGTATTTT.

The chain recombines TRBV7-2 with TRBJ2-7; the D is unclear. The CDR3 covers 13 residues. V lost 1 base and J lost 1, with 5 bases in between. From germline, CDR1 is SGHTA and CDR2 FQGNSA. The CDR3 region is CASSLGASYEQYF. The CDR3 DNA is TGTGCCAGCAGCTTAGGAGCTTCCTACGAGCAGTACTTC.

V usage is TRBV18 and J usage is TRBJ1-4; no reliable D call. The CDR3 extends over 16 amino acids. The V gene lost 1 base and the J gene lost 8 bases, with 17 bases spanning the gap. Germline CDR1 is KGHSH and CDR2 is LQKENI. The CDR3 DNA sequence: TGTGCCAGCTCACCACAGTGGGTCCGGAGTCAGGAAAAACTGTTTTTT. It translates to CASSPQWVRSQEKLFF.

This rearrangement joins TRBV10-3 to TRBJ2-2, with a possible D match to TRBD1 (6 bases). The CDR3 extends over 15 amino acids. The germline CDR1 and CDR2 sequences are ENHRY and SYGVKD. The ends were cut back, 4 bases at V and 4 bases at J, with 13 bases in the middle. CDR3 sequence reads: CAISGQASGTGELFF. CDR3 nucleotide sequence: TGTGCCATCAGTGGACAGGCTTCGGGCACCGGGGAGCTGTTTTTT.

The chain links TRBV27 to TRBJ1-1; 8 positions agree with TRBD1. Looked up from germline, CDR1 is MNHEY and CDR2 is SMNVEV (reference sequence). This CDR3 has 12 amino acids. The V segment lost 6 bases and the J segment 11 bases; nucleotides outside the gene matches: 8. The CDR3 loop reads CASSPGTGGAFF. The CDR3 bases are TGTGCCAGCAGCCCCGGGACAGGCGGGGCTTTCTTT.

This clone was detected a few times. This rearrangement joins TRBV18 to TRBJ1-2, with 11 bases matching TRBD1. CDR1 is KGHSH, CDR2 LQKENI, per germline. There are 15 residues in the CDR3. The V gene end was trimmed by 5 bases and the J gene end by 7 bases; junction bases not matched to a gene: 9. CDR3 protein: CASSTVPGTGGGYTF. The DNA for the CDR3 is TGTGCCAGCTCAACCGTCCCCGGGACAGGGGGTGGCTACACCTTC.